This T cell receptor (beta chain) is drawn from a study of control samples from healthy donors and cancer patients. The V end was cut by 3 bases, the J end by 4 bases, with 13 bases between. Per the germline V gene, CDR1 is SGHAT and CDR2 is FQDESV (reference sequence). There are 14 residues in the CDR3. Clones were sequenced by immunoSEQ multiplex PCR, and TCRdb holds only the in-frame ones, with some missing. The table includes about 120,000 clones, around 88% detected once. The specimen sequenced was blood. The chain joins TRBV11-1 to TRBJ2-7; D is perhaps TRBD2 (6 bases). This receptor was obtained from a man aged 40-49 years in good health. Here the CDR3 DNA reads TGTGCCAGCAGCTTTGGAGGGATTAGTTACGAGCAGTACTTC. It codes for CASSFGGISYEQYF.